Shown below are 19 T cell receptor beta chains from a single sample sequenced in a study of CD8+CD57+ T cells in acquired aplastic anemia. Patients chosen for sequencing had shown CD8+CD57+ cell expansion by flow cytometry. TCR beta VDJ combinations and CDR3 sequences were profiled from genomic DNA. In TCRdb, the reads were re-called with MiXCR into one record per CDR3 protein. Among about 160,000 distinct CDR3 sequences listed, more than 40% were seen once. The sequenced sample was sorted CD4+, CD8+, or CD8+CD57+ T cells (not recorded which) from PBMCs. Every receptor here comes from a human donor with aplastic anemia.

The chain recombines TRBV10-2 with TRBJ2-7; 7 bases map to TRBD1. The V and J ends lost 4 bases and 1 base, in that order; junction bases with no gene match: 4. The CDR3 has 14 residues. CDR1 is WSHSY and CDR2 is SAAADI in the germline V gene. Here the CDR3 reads CASSVETGSYEQYF. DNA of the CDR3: TGCGCCAGCAGTGTAGAGACAGGGTCCTACGAGCAGTACTTC.

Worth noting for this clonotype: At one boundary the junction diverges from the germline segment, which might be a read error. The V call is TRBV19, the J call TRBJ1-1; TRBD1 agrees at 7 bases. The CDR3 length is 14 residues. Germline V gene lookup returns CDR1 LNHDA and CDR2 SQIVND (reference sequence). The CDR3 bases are TGTGCCGGTAGTATATTACAGGGGAACACTGAAACTTTCTTT. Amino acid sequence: CAGSILQGNTETFF.

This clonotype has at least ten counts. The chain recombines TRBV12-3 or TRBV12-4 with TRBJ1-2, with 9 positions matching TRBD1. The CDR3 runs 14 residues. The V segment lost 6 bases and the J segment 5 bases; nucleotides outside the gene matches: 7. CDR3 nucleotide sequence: TGTGCCAGCAGGTTACAGGGGGCTTCTTATGGCTACACCTTC. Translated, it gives CASRLQGASYGYTF.

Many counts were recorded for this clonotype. The CDR3 sequence: CASSLGGTTYYEQYF. CDR3 DNA: TGTGCCAGCAGCTTGGGCGGGACAACTTACTACGAGCAGTACTTC. The J gene is TRBJ2-7, the V gene TRBV11-3; TRBD1 or TRBD2 may be the D gene (6 bases each). CDR1 SGHNT and CDR2 YENEEA come from the germline V gene. CDR3 length equals 15 residues. V lost 3 bases to trimming and J lost 3 bases, with 15 bases between them.

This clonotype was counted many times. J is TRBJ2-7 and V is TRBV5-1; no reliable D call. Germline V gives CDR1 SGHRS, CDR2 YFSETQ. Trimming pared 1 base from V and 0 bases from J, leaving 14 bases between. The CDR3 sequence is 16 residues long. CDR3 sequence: CASSLSREGLSYEQYF. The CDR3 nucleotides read TGCGCCAGCAGCTTGAGTAGGGAAGGCCTCTCCTACGAGCAGTACTTC. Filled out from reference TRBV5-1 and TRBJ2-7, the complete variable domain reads KAGVTQTPRYLIKTRGQQVTLSCSPISGHRSVSWYQQTPGQGLQFLFEYFSETQRNKGNFPGRFSGRQFSNSRSEMNVSTLELGDSALYLCASSLSREGLSYEQYFGPGTRLTVT.

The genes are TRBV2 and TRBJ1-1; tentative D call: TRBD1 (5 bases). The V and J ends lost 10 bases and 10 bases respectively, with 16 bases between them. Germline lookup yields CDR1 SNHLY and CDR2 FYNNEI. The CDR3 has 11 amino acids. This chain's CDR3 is CATPRGSGAFF. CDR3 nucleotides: TGTGCCACCCCTCGGGGCAGTGGAGCTTTCTTT.

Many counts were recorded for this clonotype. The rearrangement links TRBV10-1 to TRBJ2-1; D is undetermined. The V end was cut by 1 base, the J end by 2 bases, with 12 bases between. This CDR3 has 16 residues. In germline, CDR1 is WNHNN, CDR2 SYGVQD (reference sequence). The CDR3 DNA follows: TGCGCCAGCAGTGAGTTAGAAGGGTCGCCCTACAATGAGCAGTTCTTC. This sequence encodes CASSELEGSPYNEQFF.

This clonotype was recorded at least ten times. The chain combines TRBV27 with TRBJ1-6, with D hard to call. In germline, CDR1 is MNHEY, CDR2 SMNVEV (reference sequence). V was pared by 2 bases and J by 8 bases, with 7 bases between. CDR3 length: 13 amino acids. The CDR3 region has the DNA TGTGCCAGCAGTTTAGTTAGTTATTCACCCCTCCACTTT. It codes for CASSLVSYSPLHF.

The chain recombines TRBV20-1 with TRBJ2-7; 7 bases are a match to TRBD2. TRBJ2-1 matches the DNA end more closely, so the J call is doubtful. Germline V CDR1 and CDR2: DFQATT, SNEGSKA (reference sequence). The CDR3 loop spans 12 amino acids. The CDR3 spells CSARSREDEQFF. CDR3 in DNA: TGCAGTGCTAGGAGTCGGGAGGATGAGCAGTTCTTC.

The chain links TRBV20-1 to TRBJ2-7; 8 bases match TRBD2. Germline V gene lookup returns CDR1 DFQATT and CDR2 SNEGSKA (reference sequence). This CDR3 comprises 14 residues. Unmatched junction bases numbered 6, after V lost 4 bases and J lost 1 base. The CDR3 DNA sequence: TGCAGTGCTAAGGGACTAGATTTGTCCTACGAGCAGTACTTC. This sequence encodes CSAKGLDLSYEQYF.

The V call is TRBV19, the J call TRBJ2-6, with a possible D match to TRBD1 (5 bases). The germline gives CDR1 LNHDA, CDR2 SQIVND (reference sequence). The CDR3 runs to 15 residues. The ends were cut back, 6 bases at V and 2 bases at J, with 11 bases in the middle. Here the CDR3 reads CASRQGLAGANVLTF. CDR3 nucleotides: TGTGCCAGTAGGCAGGGCTTGGCTGGGGCCAACGTCCTGACTTTC.

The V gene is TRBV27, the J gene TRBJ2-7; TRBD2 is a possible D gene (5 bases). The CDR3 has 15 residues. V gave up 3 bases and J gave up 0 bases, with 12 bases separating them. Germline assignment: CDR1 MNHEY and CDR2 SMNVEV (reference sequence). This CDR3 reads CASSFLLGSSYEQYF. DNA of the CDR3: TGTGCCAGCAGTTTTCTACTGGGGAGCTCCTACGAGCAGTACTTC.

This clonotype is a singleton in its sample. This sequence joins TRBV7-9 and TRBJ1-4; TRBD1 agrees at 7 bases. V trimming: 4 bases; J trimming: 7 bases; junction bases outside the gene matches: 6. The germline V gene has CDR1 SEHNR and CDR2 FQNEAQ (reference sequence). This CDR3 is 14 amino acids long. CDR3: CASSSSGTVEKLFF. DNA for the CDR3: TGTGCCAGCAGCTCCTCCGGGACAGTTGAAAAACTGTTTTTT.

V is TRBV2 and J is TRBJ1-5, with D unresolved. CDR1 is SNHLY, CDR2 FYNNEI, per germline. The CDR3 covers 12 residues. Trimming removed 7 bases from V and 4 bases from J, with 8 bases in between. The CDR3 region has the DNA TGTGCCAGCACGGGCCGTAATCAGCCCCAGCATTTT. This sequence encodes CASTGRNQPQHF.

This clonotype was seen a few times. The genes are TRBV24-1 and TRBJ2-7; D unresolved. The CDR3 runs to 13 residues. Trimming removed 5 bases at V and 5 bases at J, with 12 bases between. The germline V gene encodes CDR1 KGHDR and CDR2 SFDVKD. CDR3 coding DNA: TGTGCCACCAGTGGCCGGTTCACGCACGAGCAGTACTTC. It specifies CATSGRFTHEQYF.

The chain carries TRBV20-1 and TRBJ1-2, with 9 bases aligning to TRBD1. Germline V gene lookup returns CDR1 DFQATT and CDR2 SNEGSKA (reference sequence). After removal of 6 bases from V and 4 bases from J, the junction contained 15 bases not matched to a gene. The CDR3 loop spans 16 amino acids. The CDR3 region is CSAGSAPGQGLYGYTF. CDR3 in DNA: TGCAGTGCCGGATCGGCGCCGGGACAGGGTCTCTATGGCTACACCTTC.

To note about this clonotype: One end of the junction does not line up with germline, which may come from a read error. CDR3 DNA sequence: TGCGCCAGCATTGATGACAGGGGCCCTTCTAACTATGGCTACACCTTT. It yields the protein CASIDDRGPSNYGYTF. The genes are TRBV10-1 and TRBJ1-2, with 8 bases identical to TRBD1. Germline V gives CDR1 WNHNN, CDR2 SYGVQD (reference sequence). The CDR3 runs to 16 residues.

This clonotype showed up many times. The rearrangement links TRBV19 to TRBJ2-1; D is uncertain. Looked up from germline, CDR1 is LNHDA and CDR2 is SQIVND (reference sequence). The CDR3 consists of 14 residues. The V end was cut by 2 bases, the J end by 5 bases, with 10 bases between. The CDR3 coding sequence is TGTGCCAGTAGTATACCCTCGTGGGACAATGAGCAGTTCTTC. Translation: CASSIPSWDNEQFF.

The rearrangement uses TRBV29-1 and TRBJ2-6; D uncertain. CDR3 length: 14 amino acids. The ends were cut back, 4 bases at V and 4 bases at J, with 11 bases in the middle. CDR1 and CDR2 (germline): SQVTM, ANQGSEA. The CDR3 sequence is CSVVGLSGANVLTF. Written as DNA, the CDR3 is TGCAGCGTTGTAGGGCTATCCGGGGCCAACGTCCTGACTTTC.